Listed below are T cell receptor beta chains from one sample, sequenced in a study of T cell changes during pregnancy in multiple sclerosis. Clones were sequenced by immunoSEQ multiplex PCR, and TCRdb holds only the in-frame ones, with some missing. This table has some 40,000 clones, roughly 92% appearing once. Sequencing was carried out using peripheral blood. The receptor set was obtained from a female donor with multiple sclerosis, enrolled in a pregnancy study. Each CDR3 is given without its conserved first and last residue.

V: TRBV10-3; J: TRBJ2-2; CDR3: AIGLTGRSTGELF
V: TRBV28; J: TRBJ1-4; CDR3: ASSLGTGSEKLF
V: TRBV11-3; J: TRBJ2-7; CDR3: ASSLGRGGGYEQY
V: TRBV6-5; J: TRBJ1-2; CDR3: ASKGTARAGGYT
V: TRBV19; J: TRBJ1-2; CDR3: ALSRGQAYGYT
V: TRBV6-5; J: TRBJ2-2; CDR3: ASSYGTGYAGELF
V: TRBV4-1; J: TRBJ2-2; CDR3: ASSQVKVFTGELF
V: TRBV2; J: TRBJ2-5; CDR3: ASSATSGRGETQY
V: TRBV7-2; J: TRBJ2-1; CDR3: ASSLNNEQF
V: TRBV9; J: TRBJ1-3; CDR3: ASSVDLQNDSGNTIY
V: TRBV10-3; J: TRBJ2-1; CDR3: AISTASINNEQF
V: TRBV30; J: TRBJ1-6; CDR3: AWTGRGVYNSPLH
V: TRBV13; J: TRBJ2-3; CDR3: ASSLGYETSGRTDTQY